A selection of T cell receptor beta chains follows, all from one sample in a study of T cell responses to AZD1222 COVID-19 vaccine. Some clones are missing from TCRdb's copy, which holds only in-frame ones; the method was immunoSEQ multiplex PCR. The repertoire consists of about 110,000 clones, with 84% occurring once and the leading ten covering around 9.9%. The sample here was peripheral blood, taken on day 0 of AZD1222 vaccination. The receptors derive from an adult in good health. The CDR3 runs from the conserved cysteine through the conserved F or W. Fields, in order: J gene, D gene, V gene, clone size, CDR3 protein, CDR3 DNA. D genes are given only for firm matches. Clone size appears in some rows only: once, few, many, or a class for an expanded clone.

>TRBJ1-2|-|TRBV19|once
CASSIRVNYGYTF
TGTGCCAGTAGTATTCGGGTGAACTATGGCTACACCTTC
>TRBJ1-3|-|TRBV6-5|-
CASRRTASSGNTIYF
TGTGCCAGCAGAAGGACAGCCAGCTCTGGAAACACCATATATTTT
>TRBJ2-5|-|TRBV20-1|-
CSAQLSETQYF
TGCAGTGCTCAACTTTCAGAGACCCAGTACTTC
>TRBJ2-2|-|TRBV7-6|-
CASSSLYVPGELFF
TGTGCCAGCAGCTCATTATACGTGCCCGGGGAGCTGTTTTTT
>TRBJ2-4|TRBD1|TRBV11-2|-
CASSPADRGMNIQYF
TGTGCCAGCAGCCCCGCGGACAGGGGAATGAACATTCAGTACTTC
>TRBJ2-7|-|TRBV4-3|few
CASSQEDRDFSYEQYF
TGCGCCAGCAGCCAAGAGGACCGGGACTTCTCCTACGAGCAGTACTTC
>TRBJ1-1|-|TRBV6-5|-
CASSTWGRTEAFF
TGTGCCAGCAGTACGTGGGGGCGAACTGAAGCTTTCTTT
>TRBJ1-2|-|TRBV28|few
CASSLGEGDYGYTF
TGTGCCAGCAGTTTAGGCGAAGGGGACTATGGCTACACCTTC
>TRBJ1-5|-|TRBV4-2|-
CASSHALVYSNQPQHF
TGTGCCAGCAGCCATGCCTTGGTTTATAGCAATCAGCCCCAGCATTTT
>TRBJ1-2|-|TRBV14|-
CASSQARVDGYTF
TGTGCCAGCAGCCAAGCCAGGGTGGATGGCTACACCTTC
>TRBJ2-3|-|TRBV5-4|-
CASSLGVTSTDTQYF
TGTGCCAGCAGCCTCGGGGTTACTAGCACAGATACGCAGTATTTT
>TRBJ2-7|-|TRBV7-8|-
CASRSRNEQYF
TGTGCCAGCAGATCAAGGAACGAGCAGTACTTC
>TRBJ2-1|-|TRBV6-5|-
CATHWRGSYNEQFF
TGTGCCACCCATTGGAGGGGTTCCTACAATGAGCAGTTCTTC
>TRBJ1-3|TRBD1|TRBV6-1|-
CASSEADRANTIYF
TGTGCCAGCAGTGAAGCGGACAGGGCAAACACCATATATTTT
>TRBJ2-7|-|TRBV9|-
CASSVGVGEQYF
TGTGCCAGCAGCGTAGGGGTGGGTGAGCAGTACTTC
>TRBJ1-3|-|TRBV6-6|-
CAAHSGNTIYF
TGTGCCGCCCACTCTGGAAACACCATATATTTT
>TRBJ1-1|-|TRBV28|-
CASSFLGREAFF
TGTGCCAGCAGTTTCCTTGGCAGAGAAGCTTTCTTT
>TRBJ2-7|-|TRBV7-3|few
CASSPTPGHPTGWYF
TGTGCCAGCAGCCCAACTCCGGGACACCCTACGGGATGGTACTTC
>TRBJ2-7|-|TRBV6-2/TRBV6-3|-
CASSVWTAEQYF
TGTGCCAGCAGTGTATGGACAGCCGAGCAGTACTTC
>TRBJ1-2|TRBD1|TRBV6-6|-
CASSDRRTGGYTF
TGTGCCAGCAGTGATCGACGGACAGGAGGCTACACCTTC
>TRBJ1-2|TRBD1|TRBV7-2|few
CASSIASGTAYGYTF
TGTGCCAGCAGCATTGCTTCCGGGACAGCGTATGGCTACACCTTC
>TRBJ1-2|-|TRBV15|once
CATSRVGGGDYGYTF
TGTGCCACCAGCAGAGTAGGGGGAGGAGACTATGGCTACACCTTC
>TRBJ1-1|-|TRBV2|-
CASMPTGGRTEAFF
TGTGCCAGCATGCCTACGGGAGGACGGACTGAAGCTTTCTTT
>TRBJ1-5|-|TRBV27|-
CASRAAGGHQPQHF
TGTGCCAGCCGCGCCGCGGGGGGCCATCAGCCCCAGCATTTT
>TRBJ1-2|-|TRBV5-1|-
CASSLVGGTANYGYTF
TGCGCCAGCAGCTTGGTCGGGGGTACGGCTAACTATGGCTACACCTTC
>TRBJ1-4|TRBD1|TRBV7-9|-
CASSLGQGGEKLFF
TGTGCCAGCAGCTTGGGACAGGGGGGCGAAAAACTGTTTTTT
>TRBJ2-5|-|TRBV6-5|-
CASSYSGTQETQYF
TGTGCCAGCAGTTACTCTGGGACCCAAGAGACCCAGTACTTC
>TRBJ1-2|TRBD1|TRBV28|-
CASSYRGHRGYTF
TGTGCCAGCAGTTACAGGGGGCATCGTGGCTACACCTTC
>TRBJ1-1|-|TRBV18|-
CASSPGTVNTEAFF
TGTGCCAGCTCACCCGGGACGGTGAACACTGAAGCTTTCTTT
>TRBJ1-2|-|TRBV3-1/TRBV3-2|-
CASSAKGVNYGYTF
TGTGCCAGCAGCGCAAAAGGGGTGAACTATGGCTACACCTTC
>TRBJ2-7|-|TRBV5-1|-
CASGTQPYEQYF
TGCGCCAGCGGGACGCAGCCCTACGAGCAGTACTTC
>TRBJ2-6|-|TRBV6-2/TRBV6-3|-
CASSYLKNSGANVLTF
TGTGCCAGCAGTTACCTGAAGAACTCTGGGGCCAACGTCCTGACTTTC
>TRBJ1-1|TRBD1|TRBV6-4|-
CASRGLRGRVNTEAFF
TGTGCCAGCAGGGGGTTGAGGGGGCGGGTGAACACTGAAGCTTTCTTT
>TRBJ1-5|TRBD1|TRBV7-2|-
CASSLQGTGGHQPQHF
TGTGCCAGCAGCTTACAGGGAACAGGGGGCCATCAGCCCCAGCATTTT
>TRBJ2-3|-|TRBV5-1|-
CASSQGRGGRADTQYF
TGCGCCAGCAGCCAAGGTCGTGGGGGGCGCGCAGATACGCAGTATTTT
>TRBJ2-1|TRBD2|TRBV4-1|few
CASSRLSKRESYNEQFF
TGCGCCAGCAGCCGCCTATCCAAGCGGGAGTCCTACAATGAGCAGTTCTTC
>TRBJ1-2|-|TRBV27|-
CASSLGGGSGYTF
TGTGCCAGCAGTTTAGGCGGGGGGTCTGGCTACACCTTC
>TRBJ2-7|-|TRBV28|-
CASGSGYEQYF
TGTGCCAGCGGGAGTGGCTACGAGCAGTACTTC
>TRBJ2-5|TRBD2|TRBV3-1/TRBV3-2|-
CASSQDIGTSLSETQYF
TGTGCCAGCAGCCAAGATATCGGGACTAGCCTCTCCGAGACCCAGTACTTC
>TRBJ2-7|-|TRBV28|-
CASSGGNYLITYEQYF
TGTGCCAGCAGTGGGGGAAACTATTTGATAACCTACGAGCAGTACTTC
>TRBJ2-2|TRBD2|TRBV19|once
CASTMGLANTGELFF
TGTGCCAGTACCATGGGACTAGCGAACACCGGGGAGCTGTTTTTT
>TRBJ1-2|-|TRBV28|-
CASSLGGGINYGYTF
TGTGCCAGCAGTTTAGGTGGGGGGATTAACTATGGCTACACCTTC
>TRBJ1-1|-|TRBV9|once
CASRKTEQMNTEAFF
TGTGCCAGCAGAAAGACAGAGCAAATGAACACTGAAGCTTTCTTT
>TRBJ1-2|-|TRBV10-3|-
CAISAEGDYGYTF
TGTGCCATCAGTGCGGAGGGGGACTATGGCTACACCTTC
>TRBJ1-2|-|TRBV28|-
CASSFSYTPWGYTF
TGTGCCAGCAGTTTTTCTTATACCCCCTGGGGCTACACCTTC
>TRBJ1-1|-|TRBV19|-
CAIFTGGGNTEAFF
TGTGCCATCTTTACGGGGGGCGGAAACACTGAAGCTTTCTTT
>TRBJ1-3|-|TRBV4-1|-
CASSPQSVQGRGNTIYF
TGCGCCAGCAGCCCCCAAAGCGTTCAGGGCCGCGGAAACACCATATATTTT
>TRBJ2-5|TRBD2|TRBV11-2|-
CASSLTSGRETQYF
TGTGCCAGCAGCCTTACTAGCGGGAGAGAGACCCAGTACTTC
>TRBJ2-6|-|TRBV5-1|-
CASTEFPSGANVLTF
TGCGCCAGCACGGAGTTCCCCTCTGGGGCCAACGTCCTGACTTTC
>TRBJ2-5|-|TRBV6-5|once
CASSKIFGQRETQYF
TGTGCCAGCAGTAAAATTTTTGGACAAAGAGAGACCCAGTACTTC
>TRBJ2-3|TRBD1|TRBV27|-
CASRQGGRGTDTQYF
TGTGCCAGCAGACAGGGGGGACGGGGCACAGATACGCAGTATTTT
>TRBJ1-1|-|TRBV19|-
CASSISGGGTEAFF
TGTGCCAGTAGTATCTCCGGGGGGGGGACTGAAGCTTTCTTT